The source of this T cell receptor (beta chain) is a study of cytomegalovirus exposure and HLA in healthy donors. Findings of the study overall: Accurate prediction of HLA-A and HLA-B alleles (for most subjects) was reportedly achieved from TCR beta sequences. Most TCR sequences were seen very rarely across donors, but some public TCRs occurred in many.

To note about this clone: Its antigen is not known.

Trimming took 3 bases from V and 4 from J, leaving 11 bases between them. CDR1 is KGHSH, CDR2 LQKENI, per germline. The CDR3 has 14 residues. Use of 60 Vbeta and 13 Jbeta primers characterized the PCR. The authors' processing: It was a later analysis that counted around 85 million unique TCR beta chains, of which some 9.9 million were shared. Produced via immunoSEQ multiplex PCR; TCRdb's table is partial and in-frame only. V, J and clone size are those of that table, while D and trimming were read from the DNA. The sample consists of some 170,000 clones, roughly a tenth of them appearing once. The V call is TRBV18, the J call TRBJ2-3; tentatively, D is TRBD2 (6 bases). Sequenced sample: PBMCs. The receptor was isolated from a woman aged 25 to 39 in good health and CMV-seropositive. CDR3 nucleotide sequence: TGTGCCAGCTCACCTTCTAGCGAACCAGATACGCAGTATTTT. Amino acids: CASSPSSEPDTQYF.